This T cell receptor (beta chain) was observed in a study of blood T cell repertoires in COVID-19. Study overall: The United States, Italy and Spain were the sources of the acute and convalescent COVID-19 samples. T cells, B-cell-depleted T cells, or PBMCs provided the cDNA or gDNA that served as material.

Source study methods: Reference gene primers were amplified, and this amplification served to estimate nucleated cell counts. Clones were read by immunoSEQ multiplex PCR, and TCRdb kept only the in-frame ones, dropping some. V and J calls and clone size are those listed in that table; D and trimming were worked out from the DNA. The sample shows roughly 200,000 clones, 70% to 90% of them seen only once. From germline, CDR1 is MNHEY and CDR2 SMNVEV (reference sequence). CDR3 length: 18 amino acids. The J segment lost 2 bases and the V segment lost 4 bases, leaving 14 bases of the junction unmatched. The clonotype comes from a young man with active or convalescent COVID-19. The chain uses TRBV27 and TRBJ1-5, with 7 positions matching TRBD1. The sample taken for sequencing was peripheral blood. Here the CDR3 reads CASSSRGTVILGNQPQHF. Written as DNA, the CDR3 is TGTGCCAGCAGTTCCCGCGGGACAGTAATTTTGGGCAATCAGCCCCAGCATTTT.